The source of this T cell receptor (beta chain) is a study of blood T cell repertoires in COVID-19. Participants were aged about 18 to 90 years, lived in 24 US areas, and enrolled virtually. Authors' data handling: How many nucleated cells were present was estimated from reference gene primer amplification. Some clones are missing from TCRdb's copy, which holds only in-frame ones; the method was immunoSEQ multiplex PCR. The DNA was the basis for D and trimming; V, J and clone size are from that table. The top ten clones hold roughly 2.4% of a sample with about 180,000 clones, roughly nine tenths of them seen once. The clonotype originates from a middle-aged woman with acute COVID-19. The sequenced sample was PBMCs or T cells enriched from blood (not recorded which).

The chain's CDR3 is CASSYNPGGASGEQFF. In DNA, the CDR3 is TGTGCCAGCAGTTACAATCCCGGGGGGGCCTCAGGGGAGCAGTTCTTC. The gene calls are TRBV6-5 and TRBJ2-1; 8 nucleotides line up with TRBD2. Trimming cost V 2 bases and J 10 bases; bases outside gene matches: 13. The V gene's germline CDR1 is MNHEY and CDR2 SVGAGI. The CDR3 covers 16 residues.